A single sample is the source of the 28 T cell receptor beta chains below, sequenced in a study of glioma-infiltrating T cells. The iRepertoire nested amplicon-rescue multiplex PCR amplified TCR alpha and beta CDR3s from RNA. TCRdb processed the multiplex PCR reads anew with MiXCR; each CDR3 protein has one entry. The sample includes about 180,000 distinct CDR3 sequences, more than 35% of them seen just once. Source material: glioma tissue, nonneoplastic brain tissue, or PBMCs (not recorded which). These receptors were collected from a human donor with low-grade glioma or glioblastoma, undergoing nonglioma brain surgery, or in good health (not recorded which).

This clonotype was counted ten times or more. The rearrangement links TRBV20-1 to TRBJ2-1; 9 bases agree with TRBD2. J lost 4 bases, V lost 2 bases, and 15 bases had no gene match. The length of the CDR3 is 18 residues. The germline V gene has CDR1 DFQATT and CDR2 SNEGSKA (reference sequence). The CDR3 DNA is TGCAGTGCTAGAATTCCGGCCAAGGGGACTAGCTGGTACAATGAGCAGTTCTTC. Amino acid sequence: CSARIPAKGTSWYNEQFF.

The chain employs TRBV12-3 or TRBV12-4 and TRBJ1-1; no clear D. The germline V and J ends were trimmed by 1 base and 1 base, with 10 bases remaining between them. The CDR3 runs 15 residues. The CDR3 coding sequence is TGTGCCAGCAGTTTAGTTACAAGAGGGAACACTGAAGCTTTCTTT. It specifies CASSLVTRGNTEAFF.

In its sample, this clonotype was seen many times. The chain employs TRBV28 and TRBJ2-1; 7 bases map to TRBD2. The germline V gene encodes CDR1 MDHEN and CDR2 SYDVKM. The CDR3 spans 14 residues. With V trimmed by 6 bases and J by 7 bases, 9 bases remained unmatched. The CDR3 reads CASRLTSLGNEQFF. The CDR3 DNA is TGTGCCAGCAGACTGACTAGCCTTGGGAATGAGCAGTTCTTC.

On this clonotype: A much larger clone is a single base away; this may be a read error. The chain joins TRBV7-9 to TRBJ1-1; the D is unclear. Deletions cut 1 base from V and 4 bases from J, with 7 bases between. Germline CDR1 SEHNR, CDR2 FQNEAQ (reference sequence). This CDR3 has 13 amino acids. This CDR3 is CASSLELGTEAFF. The DNA of the CDR3 is TGTGCCAGCAGCTTAGAATTAGGCACTGAAGCTTTCTTT.

Turning to this clonotype: A much larger clone is a single base away; this may be a read error. The rearrangement links TRBV28 to TRBJ2-7; 7 bases align to TRBD1. After removal of 10 bases from V and 7 bases from J, the junction contained 13 bases not matched to a gene. This CDR3 comprises 13 residues. Germline assignment: CDR1 MDHEN and CDR2 SYDVKM. DNA of the CDR3: TGTGCCACGACGGGACAGATTTTCTGGGAGCAGTACTTC. It specifies CATTGQIFWEQYF. Variable domain in full (rest from reference TRBV28 and TRBJ2-7): DVKVTQSSRYLVKRTGEKVFLECVQDMDHENMFWYRQDPGLGLRLIYFSYDVKMKEKGDIPEGYSVSREKKERFSLILESASTNQTSMYLCATTGQIFWEQYFGPGTRLTVT.

This clonotype was counted a few times. The gene calls are TRBV19 and TRBJ2-1, with 10 nucleotides matching TRBD2. With 4 bases clipped from V and 7 bases from J, the junction kept 7 bases outside the gene matches. The CDR3 contains 15 residues. The germline V gene encodes CDR1 LNHDA and CDR2 SQIVND (reference sequence). The CDR3 loop reads CASSRLAGVKNEQFF. DNA for the CDR3: TGTGCCAGTAGTAGGCTAGCGGGAGTAAAAAATGAGCAGTTCTTC. The full variable domain, its missing parts supplied by reference TRBV19 and TRBJ2-1, is DGGITQSPKYLFRKEGQNVTLSCEQNLNHDAMYWYRQDPGQGLRLIYYSQIVNDFQKGDIAEGYSVSREKKESFPLTVTSAQKNPTAFYLCASSRLAGVKNEQFFGPGTRLTVL.

A word on this clonotype: One junction end disagrees with the germline gene, perhaps due to a read error. The V gene is TRBV7-2, the J gene TRBJ1-5, with TRBD1 matching 7 bases. Germline lookup yields CDR1 SGHTA and CDR2 FQGNSA. The CDR3 runs 14 residues. This CDR3 is CASIRDRDNKPQHF. The CDR3 DNA reads as TGTGCCAGCATTCGAGACAGGGACAATAAGCCCCAGCATTTT.

This clonotype was picked up many times. The chain couples TRBV27 to TRBJ2-1, with a weak D call TRBD2 (6 bases). CDR1 and CDR2 from the germline V gene are MNHEY and SMNVEV (reference sequence). V dropped 5 bases and J dropped 7 bases, with 9 bases sitting between them. CDR3 length: 12 residues. CDR3 in DNA: TGTGCCAGCAGTCCCGCGGGGAATGAGCAGTTCTTC. Its protein is CASSPAGNEQFF.

This clonotype appeared a few times. Since a much larger clone is just one base distant, this may be a read error. The chain uses TRBV20-1 and TRBJ1-1; possibly TRBD1 for D (6 bases). The CDR3 covers 15 residues. CDR1 and CDR2 (germline): DFQATT, SNEGSKA (reference sequence). CDR3 sequence reads: CSARAIQGLKTEAFF. Here the CDR3 DNA reads TGCAGTGCTAGAGCTATACAGGGATTGAAAACTGAAGCTTTCTTT.

Many counts were recorded for this clonotype. The chain has TRBV28 and TRBJ2-1; D gene unclear. CDR3 length equals 13 residues. Trimming pared 8 bases from V and 6 bases from J, leaving 14 bases between. Germline lookup yields CDR1 MDHEN and CDR2 SYDVKM. This CDR3 reads CASDRPRVNEQFF. CDR3 bases: TGTGCCAGCGACCGCCCTCGAGTCAATGAGCAGTTCTTC. The whole variable domain, remainder taken from reference TRBV28 and TRBJ2-1, is DVKVTQSSRYLVKRTGEKVFLECVQDMDHENMFWYRQDPGLGLRLIYFSYDVKMKEKGDIPEGYSVSREKKERFSLILESASTNQTSMYLCASDRPRVNEQFFGPGTRLTVL.

This clonotype was picked up many times. The chain is built from TRBV28 and TRBJ2-5, with D perhaps TRBD1 (6 bases). Trimming removed 6 bases from V and 2 bases from J, with 16 bases in between. Germline loops: CDR1 MDHEN, CDR2 SYDVKM. This CDR3 spans 15 amino acids. The CDR3, as DNA: TGTGCCAGCAGCTCTGCATCGGGACAACAAGAGACCCAGTACTTC. Translating gives CASSSASGQQETQYF.

This clonotype was seen ten or more times. V usage is TRBV27 and J usage is TRBJ2-3; D is unresolved. The V end lost 10 bases, the J end lost 1 base, and 12 bases lay between the germline ends. The CDR3 consists of 13 residues. The germline V gene encodes CDR1 MNHEY and CDR2 SMNVEV (reference sequence). CDR3 nucleotide sequence: TGTGCCACCCGGCCCGGAGGCACAGATACGCAGTATTTT. This codes for CATRPGGTDTQYF.

This clonotype was seen repeatedly, ten times or more. The V and J genes are TRBV18 and TRBJ1-1; D uncertain. V gave up 2 bases and J gave up 6 bases, with 13 bases separating them. This CDR3 is built from 14 residues. Germline V gene data show CDR1 as KGHSH and CDR2 as LQKENI. CDR3 residues: CASSPTAQGSEAFF. The CDR3 DNA is TGTGCCAGCTCACCAACGGCACAAGGTTCTGAAGCTTTCTTT.

The rearrangement links TRBV19 to TRBJ1-1; D might be TRBD1 (6 bases). CDR1 is LNHDA and CDR2 is SQIVND in the germline V gene (reference sequence). Trimming stripped 3 bases from V and 1 base from J, with 9 bases between. The CDR3 contains 14 residues. CDR3 in DNA: TGTGCCAGTAGTATTCGAGGGGGGAACACTGAAGCTTTCTTT. This encodes CASSIRGGNTEAFF.

Note on this clonotype: A junction boundary mismatches the germline segment, possibly from a read error. This chain joins TRBV7-9 and TRBJ2-5; TRBD2 aligns across 11 bases. This CDR3 is built from 16 residues. In germline, CDR1 is SEHNR, CDR2 FQNEAQ (reference sequence). The CDR3 DNA reads as TGTGCCAGCAGCGGCAGGCAGCTAGCGGGAGGAGAGAACCAGTACTTC. This translates into CASSGRQLAGGENQYF.

This clonotype was seen repeatedly, ten times or more. The V call is TRBV7-2, the J call TRBJ1-1, with TRBD1 matching over 8 bases. The CDR3 is 15 amino acids. With V trimmed by 5 bases and J by 1 base, 6 bases remained unmatched. Germline CDR1 and CDR2: SGHTA and FQGNSA. The CDR3: CASSPPGTGNTEAFF. CDR3 DNA sequence: TGTGCCAGCAGCCCCCCCGGGACAGGGAACACTGAAGCTTTCTTT.

The chain uses TRBV20-1 and TRBJ2-3, with 8 bases lining up with TRBD1. CDR1 is DFQATT, CDR2 SNEGSKA, per germline (reference sequence). This CDR3 is 15 amino acids long. V shed 4 bases and J 4 bases; nucleotides not matched to a gene: 10. This CDR3 is CSATKMDRVADTQYF. Here the CDR3 DNA reads TGCAGTGCTACGAAGATGGACAGGGTGGCAGATACGCAGTATTTT.

The CDR3 nucleotides read TGTGCCAGCAGCCAAGCGGGCAGCAATCAGCCCCAGCATTTT. Its protein is CASSQAGSNQPQHF. The V and J genes are TRBV3-1 and TRBJ1-5, with D uncertain. Looked up from germline, CDR1 is LGHDT and CDR2 is YNNKEL (reference sequence). The CDR3 runs to 14 residues. V was trimmed by 1 base and J by 1 base, leaving 5 bases between them.

This clonotype was observed a handful of times. The chain uses TRBV19 and TRBJ1-5; possibly TRBD1 for D (5 bases). The V gene's germline CDR1 is LNHDA and CDR2 SQIVND (reference sequence). Trimming stripped 3 bases from V and 6 bases from J, with 9 bases between. The length of the CDR3 is 13 residues. The CDR3: CASSITGVQPQHF. CDR3 in DNA: TGTGCCAGTAGTATCACAGGAGTTCAGCCCCAGCATTTT.

This clonotype has a count of ten or more. The chain links TRBV2 to TRBJ1-5; no clear D gene. V was clipped by 4 bases and J by 3 bases, with 7 bases between them. This CDR3 has 13 amino acids. Germline V lookup: CDR1 SNHLY, CDR2 FYNNEI. CDR3 residues: CASSGQYNQPQHF. CDR3 DNA: TGTGCCAGCAGTGGACAATACAATCAGCCCCAGCATTTT.

This clonotype was recorded at least ten times. The V call is TRBV7-9, the J call TRBJ2-2; D not certain. V lost 6 bases, J lost 5 bases, and 13 bases lay in between. The germline gives CDR1 SEHNR, CDR2 FQNEAQ (reference sequence). The CDR3 has 14 residues. The CDR3 DNA follows: TGTGCCAGCAGAAAATCCCCCCCGACCGGGGAGCTGTTTTTT. It is translated as CASRKSPPTGELFF.

As concerns this clonotype: Germline is not matched at one junction end, which may reflect a read error. The chain links TRBV6-2 or TRBV6-3 to TRBJ2-7, with 7 positions matching TRBD1. This CDR3 is built from 13 residues. Germline values: CDR1 MNHEY, CDR2 SVGEGT. CDR3 sequence (DNA): TGTGCCATCAGTGGGACGACAGGGACCGAGCGGTACTTC. Translation gives CAISGTTGTERYF.

On this clonotype: This clone may be a read error of a much larger clone one base away. The V call is TRBV28, the J call TRBJ1-2; D gene unclear. Trimming left V 4 bases short and J 6 bases short, with 21 bases between. CDR1 is MDHEN, CDR2 SYDVKM, per germline. This CDR3 is 16 amino acids long. CDR3 bases: TGTGCCAGCAGTTCCCTCGACTATCGTTCTGGCGATGGCTACACCTTC. Encoded protein: CASSSLDYRSGDGYTF.

This clonotype was counted at least ten times. The chain links TRBV12-3 or TRBV12-4 to TRBJ1-1; D remains ambiguous. Trimming removed 8 bases at V and 8 bases at J, with 15 bases between. The CDR3 spans 12 residues. CDR3 protein: CASAPGLAEAFF. The CDR3 DNA reads as TGTGCCAGCGCCCCTGGATTGGCCGAAGCTTTCTTT.

In the case of this clonotype: Given a much more abundant clone one base away, this may be a read error. V is TRBV20-1 and J is TRBJ2-1, with D possibly TRBD2 on 5 matching bases. The CDR3 has 18 amino acids. The germline CDR1 and CDR2 sequences are DFQATT and SNEGSKA (reference sequence). This CDR3 reads CSARDPGGSGGPYNVQFF. CDR3 in DNA: TGCAGTGCTAGAGACCCAGGCGGCAGTGGAGGCCCCTACAATGTGCAGTTCTTC.

Notes on this clonotype: This may come from a read error, since a much larger clone is one base off. This sequence joins TRBV20-1 and TRBJ2-7; D might be TRBD1 or TRBD2, each matching 5 bases. The CDR3 contains 13 residues. The germline V and J ends were trimmed by 1 base and 6 bases, with 13 bases remaining between them. Germline-derived CDR1 and CDR2 are DFQATT and SNEGSKA (reference sequence). The CDR3 loop is CSARGSGTAEQYF. CDR3 nucleotides: TGCAGTGCTAGAGGGTCTGGGACGGCCGAGCAGTACTTC.

With respect to this clonotype: This could be a read error, since a much larger clone is one nucleotide away. The gene calls are TRBV28 and TRBJ1-2; TRBD1 aligns across 7 bases. The germline CDR1 and CDR2 sequences are MDHEN and SYDVKM. V dropped 5 bases and J dropped 10; count of bases not matched to a gene: 13. This CDR3 region has 14 residues. In DNA form, the CDR3 reads TGTGCCAGCAGTACAGGGGATTTAAGGGATGACTACACCTTC. Protein product: CASSTGDLRDDYTF.

This clonotype occurred many times. V gene TRBV6-1 combines with J gene TRBJ1-2; 8 bases align to TRBD1. The length of the CDR3 is 20 residues. V lost 4 bases and J lost 2; bases outside the gene matches: 21. The germline V gene encodes CDR1 MNHNS and CDR2 SASEGT. CDR3 amino acids: CASSASHPGQVLKGNYGYTF. DNA of the CDR3: TGTGCCAGCAGTGCAAGCCATCCGGGACAGGTCCTAAAGGGGAACTATGGCTACACCTTC.